Presented here are 25 T cell receptor beta chains from one specimen sequenced in a study of T cell responses to AZD1222 COVID-19 vaccine (dated by TCRdb to the early 2020s). This sample's time point label indicates: baseline before first vaccination. Library preparation used the immunoSEQ multiplex PCR assay. TCRdb's version of the immuneACCESS table is confined to in-frame rearrangements and falls short of the full clone set. An unresolved V gene accounts for under half of the shortfall where checked; the remainder is of unknown origin. Within this sample are 100,000 to 150,000 clones, with 90% of them counted one time only. The ten largest account for 6.9% of the sample. The source was peripheral blood, collected on day 0 of AZD1222 vaccination. Receptors were obtained from an adult in good health.

The gene calls are TRBV3-1 (or the pseudogene TRBV3-2) and TRBJ2-1, with a possible D match to TRBD1 (5 bases). Germline assignment: CDR1 LGHDT and CDR2 YNNKEL (reference sequence). The length of the CDR3 is 13 residues. V was trimmed by 0 bases and J by 9 bases, leaving 9 bases between them. CDR3 sequence: CASSQEGRSEQFF. The CDR3 DNA sequence: TGTGCCAGCAGCCAAGAGGGGCGGAGTGAGCAGTTCTTC.

V usage is TRBV28 and J usage is TRBJ1-6, with D tentatively TRBD1 (5 bases). There are 15 residues in the CDR3. V was cut by 8 bases and J by 15 bases, with 26 bases left in between. Germline V CDR1 and CDR2: MDHEN, SYDVKM. CDR3 nucleotides: TGTGCCAGCCATCGGGTACAGGCATTATTCAGGGTCCTCCACTTT. Protein product: CASHRVQALFRVLHF.

The J gene is TRBJ2-1, the V gene TRBV6-5, with D perhaps matching TRBD1 (7 bases). V shed 6 bases and J shed 8 bases, with 20 bases lying between them. This CDR3 contains 15 residues. The germline CDR1 and CDR2 sequences are MNHEY and SVGAGI. Here the CDR3 reads CASRPAPTGEDEQFF. In nucleotides, the CDR3 is TGTGCCAGCAGACCCGCCCCTACAGGGGAGGATGAGCAGTTCTTC.

The rearrangement joins TRBV11-2 to TRBJ2-7; a possible D gene is TRBD1 (5 bases). Germline CDR1 and CDR2: SGHAT and FQNNGV. V was shortened by 0 bases and J by 0 bases, with 15 bases between the two germline ends. The CDR3 length is 17 residues. The CDR3 here is CASSLEGFGAASYEQYF. In DNA form, the CDR3 reads TGTGCCAGCAGCTTAGAGGGGTTTGGGGCAGCCTCCTACGAGCAGTACTTC.

The rearrangement links TRBV7-9 to TRBJ1-5, with 9 bases identical to TRBD1. V shed 5 bases and J 6 bases; nucleotides not matched to a gene: 5. The CDR3 totals 14 residues. The germline CDR1 and CDR2 sequences are SEHNR and FQNEAQ (reference sequence). CDR3 residues: CASSTGTGLQPQHF. The CDR3 region has the DNA TGTGCCAGCAGCACCGGGACAGGGCTTCAGCCCCAGCATTTT.

The J gene is TRBJ2-2, the V gene TRBV20-1, with 12 bases identical to TRBD2. In germline, CDR1 is DFQATT, CDR2 SNEGSKA (reference sequence). Trimming cost V 3 bases and J 5 bases; bases outside gene matches: 1. CDR3 length: 14 residues. The CDR3 loop is CSASGTSGTGELFF. Written as DNA, the CDR3 is TGCAGTGCTAGTGGGACTAGCGGGACCGGGGAGCTGTTTTTT.

The rearrangement links TRBV18 to TRBJ2-5; 7 nucleotides line up with TRBD2. The CDR3 has 15 amino acids. J was trimmed by 1 base and V by 0 bases; bases with no gene match: 2. CDR1 KGHSH and CDR2 LQKENI come from the germline V gene. CDR3 in DNA: TGTGCCAGCTCACCACCGCGCGGGGGCCAAGAGACCCAGTACTTC. Translation: CASSPPRGGQETQYF.

The rearrangement links TRBV6-5 to TRBJ1-5; D might be TRBD1 (6 bases). Germline values: CDR1 MNHEY, CDR2 SVGAGI. With 6 bases removed from V and 7 bases from J, the gap between germline ends came to 16 bases. The CDR3 loop spans 14 amino acids. CDR3 nucleotide sequence: TGTGCCAGCAGACCCTCGGGGGGCCGACAGCCCCAGCATTTT. This codes for CASRPSGGRQPQHF.

The V call is TRBV19, the J call TRBJ1-5; D gene unclear. This CDR3 contains 13 residues. CDR1 LNHDA and CDR2 SQIVND come from the germline V gene (reference sequence). V lost 4 bases to trimming and J lost 4 bases, with 8 bases between them. This CDR3 reads CASSTTENQPQHF. In DNA form, the CDR3 reads TGTGCCAGTAGTACTACAGAAAATCAGCCCCAGCATTTT. Full variable domain (remainder filled in from reference TRBV19 and TRBJ1-5): DGGITQSPKYLFRKEGQNVTLSCEQNLNHDAMYWYRQDPGQGLRLIYYSQIVNDFQKGDIAEGYSVSREKKESFPLTVTSAQKNPTAFYLCASSTTENQPQHFGDGTRLSIL.

This chain uses TRBV3-1 (or the pseudogene TRBV3-2) with TRBJ1-6; no clear D gene. CDR1 LGHDT and CDR2 YNNKEL come from the germline V gene (reference sequence). This CDR3 comprises 14 residues. V was shortened by 4 bases and J by 7 bases, with 11 bases between the two germline ends. In nucleotides, the CDR3 is TGTGCCAGCAGCCCTGGAGGGTGGAATTCACCCCTCCACTTT. This encodes CASSPGGWNSPLHF.

V and J are TRBV28 and TRBJ1-6; the D gene is possibly TRBD1 (5 bases). Trimming shortened V by 8 bases and J by 5 bases, and 16 bases separated the two germline ends. The CDR3 has 15 amino acids. CDR1 and CDR2 (germline): MDHEN, SYDVKM. The CDR3 DNA sequence: TGTGCCAGCCTGGAGGGACGGCGAAATAATTCACCCCTCCACTTT. Translating gives CASLEGRRNNSPLHF.

The genes are TRBV30 and TRBJ1-1; TRBD1 agrees at 7 bases. V shed 0 bases and J 11 bases; nucleotides not matched to a gene: 9. Per the germline V gene, CDR1 is GTSNPN and CDR2 is SVGIG (reference sequence). The CDR3 is made up of 13 amino acids. The CDR3 DNA sequence: TGTGCCTGGAGTGTACTTCAGGGGGGGAGTGCTTTCTTT. Translating it yields CAWSVLQGGSAFF.

This clone was found many times. This chain uses TRBV2 with TRBJ2-7; D remains ambiguous. Trimming took off 7 bases at V and 0 bases at J, with 10 bases between the two ends. Germline V gene sequence: CDR1 SNHLY, CDR2 FYNNEI. The CDR3 runs to 13 residues. The CDR3 DNA reads TGTGCCAGCATCCCCGCAGACTCCTACGAGCAGTACTTC. It specifies CASIPADSYEQYF.

The chain links TRBV19 to TRBJ1-4, with 8 bases matching TRBD1. This CDR3 has 15 amino acids. The V and J ends lost 7 bases and 4 bases, in that order; junction bases with no gene match: 8. Germline-derived CDR1 and CDR2 are LNHDA and SQIVND (reference sequence). CDR3 coding DNA: TGTGCCAGTAATGCAGGGGGCGGTGGTAATGAAAAACTGTTTTTT. This translates into CASNAGGGGNEKLFF.

The chain uses TRBV4-1 and TRBJ1-5, with 9 bases matching TRBD1. Germline V lookup: CDR1 MGHRA, CDR2 YSYEKL. The CDR3 has 17 residues. Trimming removed 0 bases from V and 5 bases from J; junction bases left unmatched: 8. The DNA for the CDR3 is TGCGCCAGCAGCCAAGATTGGGGACAGGGTGGTGATCAGCCCCAGCATTTT. This translates into CASSQDWGQGGDQPQHF.

The chain is built from TRBV27 and TRBJ2-7, with no clear D. Germline values: CDR1 MNHEY, CDR2 SMNVEV (reference sequence). Trimming stripped 6 bases from V and 6 bases from J, with 12 bases between. This CDR3 is 12 amino acids long. The CDR3 DNA sequence: TGTGCCAGCAGCAACACCTTGACCGAGCAGTACTTC. Its protein product is CASSNTLTEQYF.

This clone came up once. The chain employs TRBV5-5 and TRBJ2-7; weak D call: TRBD1 (5 bases). This CDR3 contains 12 residues. V lost 4 bases to trimming and J lost 7 bases, with 12 bases between them. Germline CDR1 SGHKS, CDR2 YYEKEE (reference sequence). Here the CDR3 reads CASSDRGLEQYF. The CDR3 DNA reads as TGTGCCAGCAGCGACAGAGGTTTGGAGCAGTACTTC.

This rearrangement joins TRBV4-3 to TRBJ2-7; 7 bases are a match to TRBD1. With 5 bases clipped from V and 4 bases from J, the junction kept 5 bases outside the gene matches. CDR1 and CDR2 from the germline V gene are LGHNA and YSLEER. CDR3 length equals 13 residues. CDR3 nucleotide sequence: TGCGCCAGCAGCGATGACAGGGAGTACGAGCAGTACTTC. It encodes CASSDDREYEQYF.

The genes are TRBV30 and TRBJ2-3; possibly TRBD2 for D (5 bases). Trimming took 7 bases from V and 4 from J, leaving 15 bases between them. The CDR3 has 13 residues. Germline V gene data show CDR1 as GTSNPN and CDR2 as SVGIG (reference sequence). The CDR3 DNA follows: TGTGCCTATACCATAATAGCGTCAGATACGCAGTATTTT. This sequence encodes CAYTIIASDTQYF.

The rearrangement links TRBV5-1 to TRBJ2-2; 7 nucleotides agree with TRBD2. The J segment lost 5 bases and the V segment lost 2 bases, leaving 6 bases of the junction unmatched. The CDR3 runs to 15 residues. Germline V CDR1 and CDR2: SGHRS, YFSETQ. The CDR3 coding sequence is TGCGCCAGCAGCTTCAGGACTAGTGAGACCGGGGAGCTGTTTTTT. It specifies CASSFRTSETGELFF. The full variable domain, with the rest looked up from reference TRBV5-1 and TRBJ2-2, is KAGVTQTPRYLIKTRGQQVTLSCSPISGHRSVSWYQQTPGQGLQFLFEYFSETQRNKGNFPGRFSGRQFSNSRSEMNVSTLELGDSALYLCASSFRTSETGELFFGEGSRLTVL.

DNA of the CDR3: TGTGCCAGCAGCCCCTTGGGGTCATCCCTGGGAGAGACCCAGTACTTC. Translated: CASSPLGSSLGETQYF. The V call is TRBV9, the J call TRBJ2-5; the D is unclear. Trimming stripped 4 bases from V and 4 bases from J, with 20 bases between. The CDR3 is 16 amino acids. CDR1 SGDLS and CDR2 YYNGEE come from the germline V gene. Together with reference TRBV9 and TRBJ2-5, the CDR3 gives the full variable domain: DSGVTQTPKHLITATGQRVTLRCSPRSGDLSVYWYQQSLDQGLQFLIQYYNGEERAKGNILERFSAQQFPDLHSELNLSSLELGDSALYFCASSPLGSSLGETQYFGPGTRLLVL.

The chain couples TRBV7-2 to TRBJ2-7; maybe TRBD1 (5 bases). The CDR3 contains 12 residues. From germline, CDR1 is SGHTA and CDR2 FQGNSA. With 5 bases removed from V and 1 base from J, the gap between germline ends came to 6 bases. The CDR3 DNA reads as TGTGCCAGCAGCCCAGGGTCCTACGAGCAGTACTTC. This translates into CASSPGSYEQYF.

V usage is TRBV9 and J usage is TRBJ2-5; TRBD1 or TRBD2 may be the D gene (5 bases each). This CDR3 contains 14 residues. CDR1 SGDLS and CDR2 YYNGEE come from the germline V gene. The V end lost 6 bases, the J end lost 0 bases, and 12 bases lay between the germline ends. DNA for the CDR3: TGTGCCAGCACCAGAGGGACGTACCAAGAGACCCAGTACTTC. Amino acids: CASTRGTYQETQYF.

The chain uses TRBV9 and TRBJ1-1, with D hard to call. This CDR3 has 13 amino acids. In germline, CDR1 is SGDLS, CDR2 YYNGEE. The V end was cut by 0 bases, the J end by 3 bases, with 6 bases between. The CDR3 region is CASSVGGHTEAFF. DNA of the CDR3: TGTGCCAGCAGCGTAGGGGGTCACACTGAAGCTTTCTTT.

The rearrangement links TRBV5-1 to TRBJ2-1; D is possibly TRBD1 (5 bases). CDR3 length: 12 amino acids. V was clipped by 4 bases and J by 4 bases, with 6 bases between them. Germline CDR1 is SGHRS and CDR2 is YFSETQ. The CDR3 protein is CASSAGYNEQFF. For the CDR3, the DNA is TGCGCCAGCAGCGCAGGGTACAATGAGCAGTTCTTC.